A selection of T cell receptor beta chains follows, all from one sample in a study of cytomegalovirus exposure and HLA in healthy donors. Clones were read by immunoSEQ multiplex PCR, and TCRdb kept only the in-frame ones, dropping some. The table lists more than 110,000 clones, 75% of them singletons. The specimen sequenced was PBMCs. Receptors were obtained from a man aged 30 to 45 in good health and CMV-seronegative. Each CDR3 is given with its conserved first and last residue. The D gene is left open where the match is weak. Not every row has a clone size; where given, it reads once, few, many or a size class.

D gene: -; clone size: -; V gene: TRBV4-1; J gene: TRBJ1-6; CDR3 protein: CASSQGPDSPLHF; CDR3 DNA: TGCGCCAGCAGCCAAGGCCCGGATTCACCCCTCCACTTT
D gene: -; clone size: few; V gene: TRBV9; J gene: TRBJ2-4; CDR3 protein: CASSVGGNWENIQYF; CDR3 DNA: TGTGCCAGCAGCGTAGGAGGGAACTGGGAAAACATTCAGTACTTC
D gene: -; clone size: -; V gene: TRBV28; J gene: TRBJ1-1; CDR3 protein: CASRFGQLNTEAFF; CDR3 DNA: TGTGCCAGCAGATTTGGACAGCTGAACACTGAAGCTTTCTTT
D gene: TRBD2; clone size: -; V gene: TRBV27; J gene: TRBJ2-3; CDR3 protein: CASSLSLAGGTDTQYF; CDR3 DNA: TGTGCCAGCAGTTTATCACTAGCGGGAGGCACAGATACGCAGTATTTT
D gene: TRBD2; clone size: few; V gene: TRBV28; J gene: TRBJ2-5; CDR3 protein: CASSPGTMLAQGTQYF; CDR3 DNA: TGTGCCAGCAGTCCCGGGACTATGCTCGCTCAAGGGACCCAGTACTTC
D gene: -; clone size: -; V gene: TRBV2; J gene: TRBJ2-6; CDR3 protein: CASMRGSGANVLTF; CDR3 DNA: TGTGCCAGCATGAGAGGTAGCGGGGCCAACGTCCTGACTTTC
D gene: -; clone size: few; V gene: TRBV11-2; J gene: TRBJ2-2; CDR3 protein: CASSLAFLSGELFF; CDR3 DNA: TGTGCCAGCAGCTTAGCATTTTTGTCCGGGGAGCTGTTTTTT
D gene: -; clone size: once; V gene: TRBV10-2; J gene: TRBJ2-7; CDR3 protein: CASSESNLHYYEQYF; CDR3 DNA: TGCGCCAGCAGTGAGTCGAATCTACACTACTACGAGCAGTACTTC
D gene: -; clone size: few; V gene: TRBV9; J gene: TRBJ1-3; CDR3 protein: CASSARTNSGNTIYF; CDR3 DNA: TGTGCCAGCAGCGCTCGGACAAACTCTGGAAACACCATATATTTT
D gene: -; clone size: -; V gene: TRBV5-1; J gene: TRBJ2-3; CDR3 protein: CASSLGNSVIRTDTQYF; CDR3 DNA: TGCGCCAGCAGCTTGGGGAACAGTGTAATCCGCACAGATACGCAGTATTTT
D gene: TRBD2; clone size: -; V gene: TRBV9; J gene: TRBJ2-7; CDR3 protein: CASSAGLADVYEQYF; CDR3 DNA: TGTGCCAGCAGCGCAGGACTAGCGGATGTCTACGAGCAGTACTTC
D gene: -; clone size: medium-sized; V gene: TRBV6-5; J gene: TRBJ1-1; CDR3 protein: CASSSSRGLDTEAFF; CDR3 DNA: TGTGCCAGCAGTTCCTCTAGGGGGTTGGACACTGAAGCTTTCTTT
D gene: TRBD2; clone size: -; V gene: TRBV7-3; J gene: TRBJ2-3; CDR3 protein: CASSFSGGTDTQYF; CDR3 DNA: TGTGCCAGCAGCTTTAGCGGGGGAACAGATACGCAGTATTTT
D gene: TRBD1; clone size: -; V gene: TRBV28; J gene: TRBJ2-7; CDR3 protein: CASSLRQGFGGEQYF; CDR3 DNA: TGTGCCAGCAGTTTGAGACAGGGGTTTGGGGGCGAGCAGTACTTC
D gene: -; clone size: few; V gene: TRBV10-3; J gene: TRBJ1-4; CDR3 protein: CAISDPTGDTNEKLFF; CDR3 DNA: TGTGCCATCAGTGACCCGACGGGGGATACTAATGAAAAACTGTTTTTT
D gene: -; clone size: -; V gene: TRBV7-9; J gene: TRBJ2-3; CDR3 protein: CASSLTGQAHTQYF; CDR3 DNA: TGTGCCAGCAGCTTAACGGGACAAGCCCATACGCAGTATTTT